This entry features one TCR beta chain sequence. This entry is derived from a study of technical replicates of blood from several donors. The junction had 3 bases not matched to a gene; V was cut back by 5 bases and J by 0 bases. CDR1 and CDR2 (germline): LNHDA, SQIVND (reference sequence). This CDR3 comprises 15 residues. Some clones are missing from TCRdb's copy, which holds only in-frame ones; the method was immunoSEQ multiplex PCR. The sample has approximately 81,000 clones; around 95% are singletons. The sample consisted of T cells isolated from PBMCs. The TCR originated in a human donor in good health. The chain joins TRBV19 to TRBJ2-1; 8 nucleotides line up with TRBD2. The CDR3 sequence is CASSRTSGSYNEQFF. The CDR3 DNA sequence: TGTGCCAGTAGTCGCACTAGCGGCTCCTACAATGAGCAGTTCTTC. Complete variable domain (other parts from reference TRBV19 and TRBJ2-1): DGGITQSPKYLFRKEGQNVTLSCEQNLNHDAMYWYRQDPGQGLRLIYYSQIVNDFQKGDIAEGYSVSREKKESFPLTVTSAQKNPTAFYLCASSRTSGSYNEQFFGPGTRLTVL.